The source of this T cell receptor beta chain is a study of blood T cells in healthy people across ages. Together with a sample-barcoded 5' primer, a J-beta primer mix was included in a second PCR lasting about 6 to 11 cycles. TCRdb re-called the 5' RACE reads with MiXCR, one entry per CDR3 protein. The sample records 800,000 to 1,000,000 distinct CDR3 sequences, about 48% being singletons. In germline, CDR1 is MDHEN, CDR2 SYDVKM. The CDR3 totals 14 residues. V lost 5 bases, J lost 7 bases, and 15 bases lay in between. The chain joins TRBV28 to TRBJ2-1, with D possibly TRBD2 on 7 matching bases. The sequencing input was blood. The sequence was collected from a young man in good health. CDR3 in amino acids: CASSPPGGLNEQFF. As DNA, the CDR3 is TGTGCCAGCAGTCCCCCCGGGGGGCTAAATGAGCAGTTCTTC.